Following are 3 T cell receptor beta chains from one sample sequenced in a study of blood T cell repertoires in COVID-19. Produced via immunoSEQ multiplex PCR; TCRdb's table is partial and in-frame only. The table records about 200,000 clones, 85% of them present only once. Sequencing was carried out using peripheral blood. The receptors shown here come from a woman of 80 years or more with acute or convalescent COVID-19.

V usage is TRBV6-4 and J usage is TRBJ2-2; 9 bases fit TRBD1. Germline loops: CDR1 MRHNA, CDR2 SNTAGT. The V gene end was trimmed by 9 bases and the J gene end by 3 bases; junction bases not matched to a gene: 23. The CDR3 is 20 residues long. CDR3 DNA sequence: TGTGCCAGGCCCTCGCGGGAGAGCGGACAGGGGACAGGCGACACCGGGGAGCTGTTTTTT. This codes for CARPSRESGQGTGDTGELFF.

The J gene is TRBJ2-3, the V gene TRBV7-2; D unresolved. V was clipped by 1 base and J by 4 bases, with 9 bases between them. The CDR3 loop spans 14 amino acids. In germline, CDR1 is SGHTA, CDR2 FQGNSA. In nucleotides, the CDR3 is TGTGCCAGCAGCTTAGGCGGCAGCGCAGATACGCAGTATTTT. This encodes CASSLGGSADTQYF.

The V gene is TRBV27, the J gene TRBJ2-3; 14 bases map to TRBD2. The junction had 11 bases not matched to a gene; V was cut back by 8 bases and J by 1 base. The CDR3 contains 18 residues. CDR1 is MNHEY, CDR2 SMNVEV, per germline (reference sequence). The CDR3 DNA is TGTGCCAGCCAGACTAGCGGGAGGGCAATTTTCCGCACAGATACGCAGTATTTT. Translating gives CASQTSGRAIFRTDTQYF.